This TCR beta chain was captured by sequencing in a study of shared clonotypes between healthy human individuals. The data were produced by immunoSEQ multiplex PCR, yet TCRdb's version contains in-frame clones alone and is incomplete. This table has 550,000 to 750,000 clones, 92% appearing once. It was CD45RO-negative cells, positively selected for CCR7, that made up naive CD8 cells, with terminally differentiated effector memory CD45RA+ cells excluded. The CDR3 loop spans 15 amino acids. Germline V CDR1 and CDR2: MNHEY, SMNVEV (reference sequence). V was shortened by 4 bases and J by 5 bases, with 17 bases between the two germline ends.

The sample comprised naive CD8+ T cells sorted from blood. This chain joins TRBV27 and TRBJ2-5; D not certain. The receptor was isolated from a man aged 30-40 years in good health. This chain's CDR3 is CASSSIGVGLETQYF. The DNA for the CDR3 is TGTGCCAGCAGTTCAATTGGGGTAGGATTGGAGACCCAGTACTTC.